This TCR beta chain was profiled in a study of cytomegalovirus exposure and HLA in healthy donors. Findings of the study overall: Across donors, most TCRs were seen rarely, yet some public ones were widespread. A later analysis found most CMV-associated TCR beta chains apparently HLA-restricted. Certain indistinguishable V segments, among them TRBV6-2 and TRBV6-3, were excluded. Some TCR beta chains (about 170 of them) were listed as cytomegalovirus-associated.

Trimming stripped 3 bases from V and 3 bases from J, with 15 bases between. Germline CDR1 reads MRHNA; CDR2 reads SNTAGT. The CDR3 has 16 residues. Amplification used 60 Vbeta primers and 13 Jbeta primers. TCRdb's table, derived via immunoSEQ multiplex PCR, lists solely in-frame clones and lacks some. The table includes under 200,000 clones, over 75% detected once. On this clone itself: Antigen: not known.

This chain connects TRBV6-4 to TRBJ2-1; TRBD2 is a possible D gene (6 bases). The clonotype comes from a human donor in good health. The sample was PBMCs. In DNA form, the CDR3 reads TGTGCCAGCAGTGAGTTAGCGGAGGCAAACTACAATGAGCAGTTCTTC. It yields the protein CASSELAEANYNEQFF.